This T cell receptor (beta chain) was retrieved from a study of HIV-infected patients and healthy controls. CDR1 SGHAT and CDR2 FQNNGV come from the germline V gene. The V end was cut by 5 bases, the J end by 4 bases, with 15 bases between. The CDR3 is 15 residues long. The repertoire came from unfractionated whole blood and reflected all unsorted peripheral T cells. Approximately 510 ng RNA was reverse transcribed with alpha and beta constant-region primers. Each of the alpha and beta chains got its own library through chain-specific third strand synthesis with indices. TCRdb reprocessed the 5' RACE reads via MiXCR and lists one record per CDR3 protein. The table lists approximately 8,000 distinct CDR3 sequences, roughly 10% of them singletons. This clonotype has at least ten counts.

This chain uses TRBV11-2 with TRBJ1-5; perhaps TRBD1 as D (6 bases). Sequencing was performed on blood, taken before antiretroviral therapy. This TCR was sampled from an adult with HIV infection. Here the CDR3 DNA reads TGTGCCAGCAGCCCACAGGGATTCGATAATCAGCCCCAGCATTTT. It encodes CASSPQGFDNQPQHF.